These 14 T cell receptor beta chains were all obtained from the same sample, sequenced in a study of long-term antiretroviral therapy in people with HIV. At the survey level, the v3.0 immunoSEQ assay was run. TCRdb keeps only in-frame clones here, not all; method: immunoSEQ multiplex PCR. Of approximately 29,000 clones listed, about 83% are singletons. The sequenced sample was unsorted PBMCs, obtained 0.4 years after starting antiretroviral therapy. These receptors originate from a man aged 18 to 30 with HIV.

This chain connects TRBV2 to TRBJ1-4; D is perhaps TRBD1 (5 bases). V was clipped by 3 bases and J by 4 bases, with 12 bases between them. The germline V gene encodes CDR1 SNHLY and CDR2 FYNNEI. This CDR3 region has 15 residues. CDR3 sequence: CASSDAGTDNEKLFF. In DNA, the CDR3 is TGTGCCAGCAGTGACGCCGGGACCGATAATGAAAAACTGTTTTTT.

The chain uses TRBV6-5 and TRBJ2-7, with D maybe TRBD1 (6 bases). The CDR3 consists of 14 residues. Trimming left V 4 bases short and J 2 bases short, with 12 bases between. Per germline, CDR1 MNHEY and CDR2 SVGAGI. As DNA, the CDR3 is TGTGCCAGCAGTTTCCGGGACACAACCTACGAGCAGTACTTC. Its translation is CASSFRDTTYEQYF.

This sequence joins TRBV10-2 and TRBJ2-1, with 8 bases identical to TRBD2. Germline V gene sequence: CDR1 WSHSY, CDR2 SAAADI. V lost 7 bases to trimming and J lost 9 bases; unmatched junction nucleotides: 11. The CDR3 runs 14 residues. Written as DNA, the CDR3 is TGCGCCAGCACCCTCGGCAGCAGCGGGAGTGAGCAGTTCTTC. Translated, it gives CASTLGSSGSEQFF.

The genes are TRBV5-1 and TRBJ1-2, with 7 bases aligning to TRBD1. J lost 2 bases, V lost 0 bases, and 4 bases had no gene match. The germline V gene has CDR1 SGHRS and CDR2 YFSETQ. CDR3 size: 15 residues. In DNA, the CDR3 is TGCGCCAGCAGCTTGGGTGGGACAGCCAACTATGGCTACACCTTC. This codes for CASSLGGTANYGYTF.

The chain joins TRBV5-6 to TRBJ2-7; 7 bases fit TRBD2. The CDR3 runs to 14 residues. The J segment lost 5 bases and the V segment lost 5 bases, leaving 10 bases of the junction unmatched. CDR1 is SGHDT, CDR2 YYEEEE, per germline. CDR3 in DNA: TGTGCCAGCAGAACTGGGGCGGGAGTCCACGAGCAGTACTTC. This codes for CASRTGAGVHEQYF.

The chain employs TRBV27 and TRBJ2-1; TRBD2 matches 10 bases. Germline V gives CDR1 MNHEY, CDR2 SMNVEV (reference sequence). This CDR3 has 14 amino acids. Losses at the gene ends were 4 bases for V and 9 bases for J; bases not matched to a gene: 6. The CDR3 loop is CASSSSGRLGEQFF. The DNA for the CDR3 is TGTGCCAGCAGTTCTAGCGGGAGACTTGGTGAGCAGTTCTTC.

In its sample, this clone was seen once. This chain connects TRBV5-1 to TRBJ1-2, with D possibly being TRBD1 (5 bases). The germline V and J ends were trimmed by 6 bases and 4 bases, with 13 bases remaining between them. The length of the CDR3 is 13 residues. The V gene's germline CDR1 is SGHRS and CDR2 YFSETQ. In DNA, the CDR3 is TGCGCCAGCAATCCCGGGGGGGTCTATGGCTACACCTTC. It translates to CASNPGGVYGYTF.

The V gene is TRBV21-1, the J gene TRBJ1-2. TRBV21-1 is listed as a pseudogene. CDR3 length equals 13 residues. The CDR3: CASSPKSGYGYTF. CDR3 DNA sequence: TGTGCCAGCAGCCCTAAAAGTGGCTATGGCTACACCTTC.

The rearrangement links TRBV19 to TRBJ2-7, with TRBD1 identical over 7 bases. This CDR3 has 16 amino acids. Germline lookup yields CDR1 LNHDA and CDR2 SQIVND (reference sequence). Germline trimming cut 5 bases from V and 3 bases from J; bases unmatched to any gene: 13. The CDR3 sequence is CASSAAPGGSGYEQYF. The CDR3 DNA reads TGTGCCAGTAGTGCGGCTCCAGGGGGAAGCGGCTACGAGCAGTACTTC.

The CDR3 region has the DNA TGTGCCAGCAGTGACAGGGGTGACACTGAAGCTTTCTTT. Residues: CASSDRGDTEAFF. The chain uses TRBV6-4 and TRBJ1-1; D perhaps matches TRBD1 (5 bases). V was clipped by 2 bases and J by 3 bases, with 7 bases between them. The CDR3 is made up of 13 amino acids. Per the germline V gene, CDR1 is MRHNA and CDR2 is SNTAGT.

The chain links TRBV19 to TRBJ1-1; D unclear. Germline CDR1 reads LNHDA; CDR2 reads SQIVND (reference sequence). The CDR3 has 16 residues. V was pared by 3 bases and J by 1 base, with 15 bases between. CDR3 coding DNA: TGTGCCAGTAGTATCCACAGAGGAGACCAGAACACTGAAGCTTTCTTT. Its protein is CASSIHRGDQNTEAFF.

Only a few counts were recorded for this clone. The rearrangement uses TRBV5-1 and TRBJ2-7; perhaps D is TRBD1 or TRBD2 (5 bases each). V was pared by 0 bases and J by 4 bases, with 14 bases between. The CDR3 totals 15 residues. The V gene's germline CDR1 is SGHRS and CDR2 YFSETQ. The CDR3 loop is CASSLAEGILYEQYF. The CDR3 DNA is TGCGCCAGCAGCTTGGCCGAGGGGATATTGTACGAGCAGTACTTC.

J is TRBJ2-5 and V is TRBV6-1, with 8 bases fitting TRBD1. Germline V gene lookup returns CDR1 MNHNS and CDR2 SASEGT. After removal of 6 bases from V and 1 base from J, the junction contained 7 bases not matched to a gene. The CDR3 length is 15 residues. The CDR3 bases are TGTGCCAGCAGGGGTAGGACAGGGCCCCAAGAGACCCAGTACTTC. The encoded protein is CASRGRTGPQETQYF.

The chain uses TRBV15 and TRBJ1-2, with D unclear. Germline V CDR1 and CDR2: LNHNV, YYDKDF (reference sequence). Trimming shortened V by 5 bases and J by 4 bases, and 17 bases separated the two germline ends. CDR3 length equals 15 residues. The CDR3 DNA reads TGTGCCACCAGCGGTCAGAGTGGGTTTCCCTATGGCTACACCTTC. Translating gives CATSGQSGFPYGYTF.